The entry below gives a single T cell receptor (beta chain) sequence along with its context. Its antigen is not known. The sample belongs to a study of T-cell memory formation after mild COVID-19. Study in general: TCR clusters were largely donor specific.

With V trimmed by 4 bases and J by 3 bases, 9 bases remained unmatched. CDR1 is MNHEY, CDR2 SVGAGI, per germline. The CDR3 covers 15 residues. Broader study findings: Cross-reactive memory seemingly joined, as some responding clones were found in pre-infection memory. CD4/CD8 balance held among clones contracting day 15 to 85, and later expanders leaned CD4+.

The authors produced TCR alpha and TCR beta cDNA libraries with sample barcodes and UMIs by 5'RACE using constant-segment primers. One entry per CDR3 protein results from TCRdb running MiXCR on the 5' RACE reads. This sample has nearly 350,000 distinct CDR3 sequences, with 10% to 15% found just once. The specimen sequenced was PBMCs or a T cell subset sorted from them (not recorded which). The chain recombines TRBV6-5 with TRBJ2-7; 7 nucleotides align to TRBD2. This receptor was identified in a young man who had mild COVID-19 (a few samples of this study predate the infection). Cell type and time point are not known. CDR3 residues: CASSFGSGPFYEQYV. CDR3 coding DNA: TGTGCCAGCAGTTTTGGTAGCGGGCCCTTCTACGAGCAGTACGTC.